This T cell receptor beta chain emerged from a study of shared clonotypes between healthy human individuals. Repertoires were generated with immunoSEQ multiplex PCR, while TCRdb's copy carries only in-frame clones and drops some. The sample includes around 480,000 clones, about 80% seen only once; the top ten take around an eighth. The source material was PBMCs. The sequence came from a woman in her thirties or forties in good health. Some clones in this sample may be carry-over from other donors' samples.

The CDR3 nucleotides read TGCGCCAGCAGCTTGTTCACTAGCGGGAACGAGCAGTACTTC. It codes for CASSLFTSGNEQYF. The J gene is TRBJ2-5, the V gene TRBV5-1; 10 bases are a match to TRBD2. The tail of the sequence fits TRBJ2-7 better, so the J call may be wrong. Germline CDR1 and CDR2: SGHRS and YFSETQ. This CDR3 spans 14 amino acids.